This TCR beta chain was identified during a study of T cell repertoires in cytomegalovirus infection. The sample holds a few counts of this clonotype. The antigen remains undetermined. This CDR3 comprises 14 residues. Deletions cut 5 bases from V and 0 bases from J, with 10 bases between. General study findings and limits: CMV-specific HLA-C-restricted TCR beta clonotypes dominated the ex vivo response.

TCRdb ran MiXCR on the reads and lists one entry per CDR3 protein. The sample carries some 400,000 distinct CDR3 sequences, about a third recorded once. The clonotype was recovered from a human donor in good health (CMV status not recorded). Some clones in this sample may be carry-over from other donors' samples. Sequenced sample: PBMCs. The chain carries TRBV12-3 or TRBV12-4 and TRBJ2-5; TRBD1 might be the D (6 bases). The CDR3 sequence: CASSPRDNQETQYF. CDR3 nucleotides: TGTGCCAGCAGTCCCCGGGACAACCAAGAGACCCAGTACTTC.